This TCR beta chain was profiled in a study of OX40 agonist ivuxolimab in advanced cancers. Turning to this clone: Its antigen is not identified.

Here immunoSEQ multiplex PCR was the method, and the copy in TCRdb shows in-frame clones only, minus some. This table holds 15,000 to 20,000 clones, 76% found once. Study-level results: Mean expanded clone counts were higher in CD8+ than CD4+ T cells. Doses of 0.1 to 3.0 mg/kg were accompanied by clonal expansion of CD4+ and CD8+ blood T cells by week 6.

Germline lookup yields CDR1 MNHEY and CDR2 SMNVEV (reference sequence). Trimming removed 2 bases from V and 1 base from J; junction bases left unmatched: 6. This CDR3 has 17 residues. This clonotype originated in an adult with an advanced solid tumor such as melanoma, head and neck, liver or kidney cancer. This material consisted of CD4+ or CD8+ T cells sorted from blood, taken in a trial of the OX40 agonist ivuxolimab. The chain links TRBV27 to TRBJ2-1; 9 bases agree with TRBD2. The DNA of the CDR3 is TGTGCCAGCAGTTTACTAGCGGGAATGGGATCCTACAATGAGCAGTTCTTC. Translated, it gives CASSLLAGMGSYNEQFF.